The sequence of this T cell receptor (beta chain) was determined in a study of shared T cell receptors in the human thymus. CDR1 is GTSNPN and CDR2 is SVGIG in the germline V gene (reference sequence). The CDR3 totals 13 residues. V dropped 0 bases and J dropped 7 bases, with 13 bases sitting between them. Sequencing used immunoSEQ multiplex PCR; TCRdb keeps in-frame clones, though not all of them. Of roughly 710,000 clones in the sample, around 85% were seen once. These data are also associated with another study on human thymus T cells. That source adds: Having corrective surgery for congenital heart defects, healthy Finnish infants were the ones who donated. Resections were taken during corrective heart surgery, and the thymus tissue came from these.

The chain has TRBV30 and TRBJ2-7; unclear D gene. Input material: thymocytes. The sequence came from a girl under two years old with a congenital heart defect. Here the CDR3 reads CAWSVRVGWEQYF. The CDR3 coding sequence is TGTGCCTGGAGTGTACGGGTTGGCTGGGAGCAGTACTTC.